This passage covers 4 T cell receptor beta chains from one sample sequenced in a study of CD8 T cells in Susac syndrome. RNA totalling roughly 0.45 to 1 ug underwent reverse transcription with random hexamers. TCRdb itself ran the immunoSEQ multiplex PCR reads through MiXCR, one entry per CDR3 protein. Of some 150,000 distinct CDR3 sequences listed, 95% were seen once; the top ten hold 0.13% to 0.15%. Sample: CD4+ T cells from PBMCs. The receptor set was obtained from a human donor with Susac syndrome.

The chain is built from TRBV7-3 and TRBJ2-1, with 8 nucleotides matching TRBD1. V shed 5 bases, J shed 4 bases, and the junction held 7 bases outside the gene matches. The CDR3 extends over 15 amino acids. CDR1 and CDR2 (germline): SGHTA, FQGTGA. The CDR3 sequence is CASSPRTGNYNEQFF. The CDR3 bases are TGTGCCAGCAGCCCTCGGACAGGGAATTACAATGAGCAGTTCTTC.

The chain has TRBV12-3 or TRBV12-4 and TRBJ2-7; TRBD2 aligns across 12 bases. J was trimmed by 6 bases and V by 7 bases; bases with no gene match: 4. CDR3 length: 13 residues. As DNA, the CDR3 is TGTGCCAGCACCCTAGCGGGGGGGGGCGAGCAGTACTTC. Its translation is CASTLAGGGEQYF.

The chain has TRBV6-2 or TRBV6-3 and TRBJ2-2; unclear D gene. Trimming took off 6 bases at V and 6 bases at J, with 5 bases between the two ends. Germline V gene lookup returns CDR1 MNHEY and CDR2 SVGEGT. This CDR3 is 11 amino acids long. This CDR3 reads CASSTAGELFF. CDR3 sequence (DNA): TGTGCCAGCAGCACGGCCGGGGAGCTGTTTTTT.

The chain has TRBV11-2 and TRBJ2-3; D might be TRBD1 (6 bases). The V end lost 5 bases, the J end lost 5 bases, and 11 bases lay between the germline ends. The CDR3 is 13 residues long. CDR1 and CDR2 from the germline V gene are SGHAT and FQNNGV. CDR3 in DNA: TGTGCCAGCAGCACAGGGAAGGGAGATACGCAGTATTTT. Protein: CASSTGKGDTQYF. The entire variable domain, with the rest obtained from reference TRBV11-2 and TRBJ2-3, is as follows: EAGVAQSPRYKIIEKRQSVAFWCNPISGHATLYWYQQILGQGPKLLIQFQNNGVVDDSQLPKDRFSAERLKGVDSTLKIQPAKLEDSAVYLCASSTGKGDTQYFGPGTRLTVL.